These 25 T cell receptor beta chains originate from one sample sequenced in a study of T cells in Graves' hyperthyroidism and ophthalmopathy. Amplified TCR beta CDR3 regions derived from RNA transcripts. Primed by the HTBI set, a first-round RT-PCR was run on the TCR CDR3. Using its own MiXCR run on the multiplex PCR reads, TCRdb lists one record per CDR3 protein. The sample holds roughly 170,000 distinct CDR3 sequences, about a sixth seen once. Sequencing input: blood. Source of these receptors: a woman between 50 and 59 years old with Graves' hyperthyroidism.

Ten or more counts support this clonotype. The V and J genes are TRBV7-8 and TRBJ1-1; D unresolved. Germline loops: CDR1 SGHVS, CDR2 FQNEAQ. The CDR3 is made up of 18 amino acids. Trimming removed 2 bases at V and 1 base at J, with 20 bases between. The CDR3, as DNA: TGTGCCAGCAGCTTACGCCCCGCCTCTTATTATAAGAACACTGAAGCTTTCTTT. This encodes CASSLRPASYYKNTEAFF.

This clonotype showed up many times. The chain recombines TRBV5-1 with TRBJ1-1; D uncertain. V lost 0 bases and J lost 1, with 4 bases in between. This CDR3 has 13 amino acids. Germline CDR1 and CDR2: SGHRS and YFSETQ. CDR3 in DNA: TGCGCCAGCAGCTTGGAGACGAACACTGAAGCTTTCTTT. Amino acid sequence: CASSLETNTEAFF.

This clonotype was seen at least ten times. The chain is built from TRBV11-3 and TRBJ2-3; 9 bases align to TRBD1. V lost 1 base to trimming and J lost 1 base; unmatched junction nucleotides: 6. Germline V gives CDR1 SGHNT, CDR2 YENEEA. This CDR3 has 17 amino acids. The CDR3 coding sequence is TGTGCCAGCAGCTTAGCCGGAAGGACAGGGGGCACAGATACGCAGTATTTT. It translates to CASSLAGRTGGTDTQYF.

This clonotype was observed many times. The chain is built from TRBV27 and TRBJ1-2, with 10 nucleotides matching TRBD1. Germline V gene sequence: CDR1 MNHEY, CDR2 SMNVEV (reference sequence). The CDR3 has 13 amino acids. With 8 bases clipped from V and 1 base from J, the junction kept 1 base outside the gene matches. CDR3 residues: CASWDRGNYGYTF. CDR3 sequence (DNA): TGTGCCAGCTGGGACAGGGGTAACTATGGCTACACCTTC.

At least ten counts were recorded for this clonotype. The chain joins TRBV5-1 to TRBJ2-1; TRBD1 agrees at 9 bases. The CDR3 is made up of 16 amino acids. From germline, CDR1 is SGHRS and CDR2 YFSETQ. The trim removed 2 bases at V and 5 bases at J, leaving 8 bases unmatched. CDR3: CASSFLGTGSDNEQFF. In DNA form, the CDR3 reads TGCGCCAGCAGCTTCTTGGGGACAGGGAGCGACAATGAGCAGTTCTTC.

This clonotype was seen many times. The chain uses TRBV25-1 and TRBJ2-5; TRBD1 might be the D (5 bases). Germline values: CDR1 MGHDK, CDR2 SYGVNS. CDR3 size: 14 residues. V gave up 5 bases and J gave up 2 bases, with 12 bases separating them. The CDR3 is CASSTPRGQETQYF. As DNA, the CDR3 is TGTGCCAGCAGTACCCCTAGGGGACAAGAGACCCAGTACTTC.

In the case of this clonotype: Relative to the germline gene, one junction end is altered; a read error may explain this. The J gene is TRBJ1-4, the V gene TRBV27, with 7 bases identical to TRBD1. The CDR3 is made up of 15 amino acids. CDR1 and CDR2 (germline): MNHEY, SMNVEV (reference sequence). The CDR3 loop is CASSRSQGPNEKLLF. CDR3 nucleotides: TGTGCCAGCAGTAGATCACAGGGGCCTAATGAAAAACTGCTTTTT.

The sample holds many counts of this clonotype. The chain carries TRBV3-1 and TRBJ2-5, with no clear D. The germline V gene has CDR1 LGHDT and CDR2 YNNKEL (reference sequence). V was cut by 1 base and J by 0 bases, with 3 bases left in between. The CDR3 covers 13 residues. CDR3 coding DNA: TGTGCCAGCAGCCAAGCTAACCAAGAGACCCAGTACTTC. It is translated as CASSQANQETQYF.

The chain links TRBV5-1 to TRBJ1-1, with a possible D match to TRBD1 (6 bases). Trimming shortened V by 4 bases and J by 0 bases, and 16 bases separated the two germline ends. Germline V gene data show CDR1 as SGHRS and CDR2 as YFSETQ. This CDR3 has 16 residues. The CDR3 reads CASSMDRTAMNTEAFF. Here the CDR3 DNA reads TGCGCCAGCAGCATGGATCGGACAGCTATGAACACTGAAGCTTTCTTT.

This sequence joins TRBV3-1 and TRBJ1-2; D call uncertain. Trimming took 0 bases from V and 8 from J, leaving 13 bases between them. Germline assignment: CDR1 LGHDT and CDR2 YNNKEL (reference sequence). The CDR3 sequence is 14 residues long. CDR3 DNA sequence: TGTGCCAGCAGCCAAGAGTTGGGTAAGGTCGGCTACACCTTC. Translation gives CASSQELGKVGYTF.

In its sample, this clonotype was seen a few times. The gene calls are TRBV27 and TRBJ1-6; D remains unclear. Germline V gene data show CDR1 as MNHEY and CDR2 as SMNVEV (reference sequence). This CDR3 is built from 16 residues. Trimming took 2 bases from V and 0 from J, leaving 8 bases between them. Written as DNA, the CDR3 is TGTGCCAGCAGTTTAGGGTTTAGCTCCTATAATTCACCCCTCCACTTT. Translating gives CASSLGFSSYNSPLHF.

This clonotype has ten or more counts. The rearrangement links TRBV28 to TRBJ1-2; maybe TRBD1 (5 bases). CDR3 length: 13 residues. CDR1 is MDHEN and CDR2 is SYDVKM in the germline V gene. The germline V and J ends were trimmed by 6 bases and 5 bases, with 13 bases remaining between them. The CDR3 coding sequence is TGTGCCAGCAGACCCACTGACAGATATGGCTACACCTTC. Translating gives CASRPTDRYGYTF.

The table lists this clonotype with a few counts. The conserved final phenylalanine or tryptophan is absent from the CDR3, which likely points to a read error. V and J are TRBV20-1 and TRBJ1-3; 10 nucleotides align to TRBD1. V was pared by 3 bases and J by 7 bases, with 6 bases of the junction left unmatched. The CDR3 is made up of 14 amino acids. The germline V gene encodes CDR1 DFQATT and CDR2 SNEGSKA (reference sequence). The CDR3 loop is CSASERQGANTIYL. CDR3 DNA: TGCAGTGCTAGCGAAAGACAGGGGGCGAACACCATATATCTT.

There are many counts of this clonotype. V usage is TRBV9 and J usage is TRBJ2-7, with TRBD1 matching 7 bases. V trimming: 4 bases; J trimming: 3 bases; junction bases outside the gene matches: 10. Germline V gene sequence: CDR1 SGDLS, CDR2 YYNGEE. CDR3 length: 15 residues. CDR3: CASSPRSGTVYEQYF. CDR3 in DNA: TGTGCCAGCAGCCCGAGGAGTGGGACAGTCTACGAGCAGTACTTC.

The V gene is TRBV28, the J gene TRBJ2-7; D may match TRBD1 or TRBD2 (5 bases each). V was cut by 5 bases and J by 0 bases, with 23 bases left in between. From germline, CDR1 is MDHEN and CDR2 SYDVKM. The CDR3 is 18 residues long. In DNA, the CDR3 is TGTGCCAGCAGTCCCTCGGGGCGATCAAAAGGGTACTCCTACGAGCAGTACTTC. Protein sequence: CASSPSGRSKGYSYEQYF.

This chain uses TRBV7-9 with TRBJ1-1; D unclear. The CDR3 consists of 16 residues. V lost 1 base to trimming and J lost 1 base, with 13 bases between them. Germline assignment: CDR1 SEHNR and CDR2 FQNEAQ (reference sequence). The CDR3, as DNA: TGTGCCAGCAGCTTAGGAGGAGGCAGGAGGAACACTGAAGCTTTCTTT. Translation: CASSLGGGRRNTEAFF.

This clonotype has a count of ten or more. This chain joins TRBV19 and TRBJ2-1; no clear D gene. CDR3 length: 13 amino acids. CDR1 and CDR2 from the germline V gene are LNHDA and SQIVND (reference sequence). V was clipped by 7 bases and J by 1 base, with 8 bases between them. This CDR3 is CASTGESYNEQFF. Written as DNA, the CDR3 is TGTGCCAGTACAGGAGAATCCTACAATGAGCAGTTCTTC.

The CDR3 region has the DNA TGTGCCAGCAGGGACCCAGGACAGGTTCGGGAGCAGTACTTC. Translation: CASRDPGQVREQYF. The chain employs TRBV28 and TRBJ2-7, with TRBD1 identical over 7 bases. The CDR3 has 14 residues. The germline V gene has CDR1 MDHEN and CDR2 SYDVKM. Trimming took 6 bases from V and 7 from J; bases not matched to a gene: 12.

Notes on this clonotype: This may arise from a read error, as a much more abundant clone is one base away. As the CDR3 is not closed by the conserved phenylalanine or tryptophan, this likely results from a read error. This chain connects TRBV5-1 to TRBJ2-3, with D unresolved. Germline loops: CDR1 SGHRS, CDR2 YFSETQ. The V end was cut by 2 bases, the J end by 5 bases, with 9 bases between. The CDR3 totals 13 residues. Here the CDR3 DNA reads TGCGCCAGCAGCTTTAGGGCCGGAGATACGCAGTATTTA. This sequence encodes CASSFRAGDTQYL.

Ten or more counts support this clonotype. J is TRBJ1-5 and V is TRBV12-3 or TRBV12-4; 9 nucleotides match TRBD1. The V segment lost 2 bases and the J segment 1 base; nucleotides outside the gene matches: 9. The CDR3 loop spans 18 amino acids. The CDR3 region has the DNA TGTGCCAGCAGTTTATTAGGACAGGGGCGGTTGAGCAATCAGCCCCAGCATTTT. Protein sequence: CASSLLGQGRLSNQPQHF.

This clonotype has a count of ten or more. V is TRBV19 and J is TRBJ1-1; 7 bases align to TRBD1. V dropped 2 bases and J dropped 9; count of bases not matched to a gene: 3. The CDR3 is 12 amino acids. Looked up from germline, CDR1 is LNHDA and CDR2 is SQIVND (reference sequence). This CDR3 reads CASSIQGGKAFF. The CDR3 nucleotides are TGTGCCAGTAGTATACAGGGGGGCAAAGCTTTCTTT.

This clonotype has a count of ten or more. V is TRBV28 and J is TRBJ1-5, with a weak D call TRBD1 (6 bases). Trimming shortened V by 5 bases and J by 7 bases, and 18 bases separated the two germline ends. The CDR3 spans 15 residues. CDR1 and CDR2 (germline): MDHEN, SYDVKM. The DNA of the CDR3 is TGTGCCAGCAGTCCAAGACAGGTCTCTAGCCAGCCCCAGCATTTT. It yields the protein CASSPRQVSSQPQHF.

The rearrangement joins TRBV20-1 to TRBJ1-1; TRBD1 matches 7 bases. The germline V gene has CDR1 DFQATT and CDR2 SNEGSKA (reference sequence). This CDR3 is 12 amino acids long. Trimming removed 8 bases from V and 10 bases from J; junction bases left unmatched: 13. The CDR3 here is CSSYPTGRIAFF. The CDR3 DNA is TGCAGTTCCTACCCGACAGGGAGGATAGCTTTCTTT.

In its sample, this clonotype was seen many times. CDR3 sequence (DNA): TGCAGCGTTGAGTATGGCTACACCTTC. Translating gives CSVEYGYTF. This chain connects TRBV29-1 to TRBJ1-2, with no clear D. This CDR3 has 9 residues. V gave up 3 bases and J gave up 5 bases, with 1 base separating them. Germline assignment: CDR1 SQVTM and CDR2 ANQGSEA.

This clonotype was counted ten times or more. This chain links TRBV5-1 with TRBJ1-1; D gene unclear. Germline assignment: CDR1 SGHRS and CDR2 YFSETQ. The CDR3 consists of 15 residues. The germline V and J ends were trimmed by 1 base and 1 base, with 11 bases remaining between them. The CDR3 nucleotides read TGCGCCAGCAGCTTGTACGGCACGGGGAACACTGAAGCTTTCTTT. Its translation is CASSLYGTGNTEAFF.